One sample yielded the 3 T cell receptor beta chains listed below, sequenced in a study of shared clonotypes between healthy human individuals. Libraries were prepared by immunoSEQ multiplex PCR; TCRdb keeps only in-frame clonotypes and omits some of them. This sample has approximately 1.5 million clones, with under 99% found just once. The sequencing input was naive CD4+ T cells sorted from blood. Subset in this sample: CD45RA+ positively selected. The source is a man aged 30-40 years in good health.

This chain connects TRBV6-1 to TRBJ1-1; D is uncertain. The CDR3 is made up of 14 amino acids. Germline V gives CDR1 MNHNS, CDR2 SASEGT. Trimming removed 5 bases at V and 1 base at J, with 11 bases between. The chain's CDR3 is CASSRTVTNTEAFF. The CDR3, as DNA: TGTGCCAGCAGTAGGACCGTCACGAACACTGAAGCTTTCTTT.

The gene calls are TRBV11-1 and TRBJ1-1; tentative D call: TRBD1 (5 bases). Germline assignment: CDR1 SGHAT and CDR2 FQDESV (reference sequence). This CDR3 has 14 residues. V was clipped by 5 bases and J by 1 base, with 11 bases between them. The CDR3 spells CASSPLRGNTEAFF. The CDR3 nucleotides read TGTGCCAGCAGCCCCCTTAGGGGGAACACTGAAGCTTTCTTT.

In DNA form, the CDR3 reads TGTGCCAGCAGTGAAATGCGGGGCAATCAGCCCCAGCATTTT. Translated, it gives CASSEMRGNQPQHF. The chain joins TRBV2 to TRBJ1-5; unclear D gene. Germline V gene lookup returns CDR1 SNHLY and CDR2 FYNNEI. The germline V and J ends were trimmed by 2 bases and 2 bases, with 7 bases remaining between them. CDR3 length equals 14 residues.